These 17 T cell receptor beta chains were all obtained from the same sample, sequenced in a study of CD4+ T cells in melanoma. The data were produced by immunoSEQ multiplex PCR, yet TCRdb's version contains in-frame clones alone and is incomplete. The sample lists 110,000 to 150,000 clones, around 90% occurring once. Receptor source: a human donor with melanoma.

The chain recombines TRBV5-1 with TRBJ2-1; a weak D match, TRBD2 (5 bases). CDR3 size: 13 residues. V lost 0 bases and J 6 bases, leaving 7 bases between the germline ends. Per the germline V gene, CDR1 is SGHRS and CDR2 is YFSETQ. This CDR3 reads CASSLASLNEQFF. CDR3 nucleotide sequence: TGCGCCAGCAGCTTGGCTAGCCTCAATGAGCAGTTCTTC.

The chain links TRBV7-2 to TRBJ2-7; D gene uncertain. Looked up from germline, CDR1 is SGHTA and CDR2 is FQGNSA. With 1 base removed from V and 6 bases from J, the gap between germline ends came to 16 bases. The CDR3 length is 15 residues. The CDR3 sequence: CASSLVASTPFEQYF. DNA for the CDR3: TGTGCCAGCAGCTTAGTTGCCTCTACCCCTTTCGAGCAGTACTTC.

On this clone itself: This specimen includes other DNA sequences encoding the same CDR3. Written as DNA, the CDR3 is TGTGCCAGCAGTTACGGGAGGAACACTGAAGCTTTCTTT. The encoded protein is CASSYGRNTEAFF. This chain links TRBV6-5 with TRBJ1-1; no definite D call. Trimming took off 2 bases at V and 1 base at J, with 5 bases between the two ends. Germline V gene data show CDR1 as MNHEY and CDR2 as SVGAGI. The CDR3 has 13 residues.

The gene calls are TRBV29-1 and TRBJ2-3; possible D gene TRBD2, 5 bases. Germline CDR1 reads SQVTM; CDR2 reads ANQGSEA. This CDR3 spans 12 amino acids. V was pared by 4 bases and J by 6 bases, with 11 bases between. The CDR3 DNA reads TGCAGCGTTGTGGCTAGCTCGGATACGCAGTATTTT. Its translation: CSVVASSDTQYF.

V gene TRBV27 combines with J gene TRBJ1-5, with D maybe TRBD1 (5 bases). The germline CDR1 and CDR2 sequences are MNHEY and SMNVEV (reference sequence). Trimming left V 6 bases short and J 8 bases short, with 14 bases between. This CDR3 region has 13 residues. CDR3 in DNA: TGTGCCAGCAGCCTCAGGGTTGCGGAGCCCCAGCATTTT. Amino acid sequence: CASSLRVAEPQHF.

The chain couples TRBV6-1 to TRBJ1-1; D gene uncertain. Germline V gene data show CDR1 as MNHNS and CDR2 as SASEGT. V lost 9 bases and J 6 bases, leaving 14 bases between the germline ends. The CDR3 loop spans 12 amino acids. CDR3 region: CASSTAVAEAFF. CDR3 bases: TGTGCCAGTTCTACCGCCGTCGCTGAAGCTTTCTTT.

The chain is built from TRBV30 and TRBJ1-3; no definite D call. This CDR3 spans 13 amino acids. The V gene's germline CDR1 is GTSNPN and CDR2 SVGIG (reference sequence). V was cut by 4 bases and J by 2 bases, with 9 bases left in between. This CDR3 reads CAWTAITGNTIYF. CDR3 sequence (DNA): TGTGCCTGGACCGCCATAACTGGAAACACCATATATTTT.

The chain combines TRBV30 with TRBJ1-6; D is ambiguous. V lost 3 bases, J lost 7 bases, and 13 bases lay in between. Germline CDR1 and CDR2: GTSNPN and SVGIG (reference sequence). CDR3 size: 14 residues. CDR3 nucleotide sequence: TGTGCCTGGAGACCCGGTCGAGGAAATTCACCCCTCCACTTT. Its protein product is CAWRPGRGNSPLHF.

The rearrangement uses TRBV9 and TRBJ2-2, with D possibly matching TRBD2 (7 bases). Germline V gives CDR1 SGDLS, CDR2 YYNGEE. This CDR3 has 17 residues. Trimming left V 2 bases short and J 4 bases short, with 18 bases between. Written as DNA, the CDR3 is TGTGCCAGCAGCGTTTGGGTGGGGGGGCTTGGCACCGGGGAGCTGTTTTTT. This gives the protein CASSVWVGGLGTGELFF.

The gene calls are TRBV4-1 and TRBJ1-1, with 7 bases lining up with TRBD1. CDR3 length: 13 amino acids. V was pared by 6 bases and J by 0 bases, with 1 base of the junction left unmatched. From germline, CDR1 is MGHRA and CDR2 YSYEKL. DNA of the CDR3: TGCGCCAGCAGGGGGACAGTGAACACTGAAGCTTTCTTT. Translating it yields CASRGTVNTEAFF.

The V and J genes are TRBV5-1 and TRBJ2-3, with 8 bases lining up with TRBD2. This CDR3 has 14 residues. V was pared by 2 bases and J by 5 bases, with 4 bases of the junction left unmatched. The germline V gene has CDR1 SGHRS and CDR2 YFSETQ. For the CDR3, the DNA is TGCGCCAGCAGCTTTAGTAGCGGGGAAGATACGCAGTATTTT. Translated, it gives CASSFSSGEDTQYF. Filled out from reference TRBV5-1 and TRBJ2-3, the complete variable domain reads KAGVTQTPRYLIKTRGQQVTLSCSPISGHRSVSWYQQTPGQGLQFLFEYFSETQRNKGNFPGRFSGRQFSNSRSEMNVSTLELGDSALYLCASSFSSGEDTQYFGPGTRLTVL.

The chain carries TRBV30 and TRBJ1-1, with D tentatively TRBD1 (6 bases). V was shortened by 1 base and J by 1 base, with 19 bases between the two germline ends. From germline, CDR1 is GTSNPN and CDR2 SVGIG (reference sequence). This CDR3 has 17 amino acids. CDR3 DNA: TGTGCCTGGAGTGCGACGGGTACAGGGTTAAAGAACACTGAAGCTTTCTTT. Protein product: CAWSATGTGLKNTEAFF.

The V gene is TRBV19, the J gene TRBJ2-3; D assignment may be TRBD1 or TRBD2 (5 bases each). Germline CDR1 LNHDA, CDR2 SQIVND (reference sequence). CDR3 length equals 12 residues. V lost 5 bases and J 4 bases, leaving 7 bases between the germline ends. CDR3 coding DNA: TGTGCCAGTAGTCGGGGCTCAGATACGCAGTATTTT. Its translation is CASSRGSDTQYF. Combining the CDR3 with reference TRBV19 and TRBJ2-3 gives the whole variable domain DGGITQSPKYLFRKEGQNVTLSCEQNLNHDAMYWYRQDPGQGLRLIYYSQIVNDFQKGDIAEGYSVSREKKESFPLTVTSAQKNPTAFYLCASSRGSDTQYFGPGTRLTVL.

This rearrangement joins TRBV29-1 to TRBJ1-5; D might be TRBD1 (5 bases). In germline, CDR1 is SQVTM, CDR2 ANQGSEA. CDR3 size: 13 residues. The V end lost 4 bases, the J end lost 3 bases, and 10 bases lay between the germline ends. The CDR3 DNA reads TGCAGCGTTGCCCGGGGGATCAATCAGCCCCAGCATTTT. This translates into CSVARGINQPQHF.

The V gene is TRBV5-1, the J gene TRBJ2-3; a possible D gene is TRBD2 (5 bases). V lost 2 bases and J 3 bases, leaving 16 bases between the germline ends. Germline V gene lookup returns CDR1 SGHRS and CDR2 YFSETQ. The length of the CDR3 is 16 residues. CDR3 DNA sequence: TGCGCCAGCAGCTTCCTTGCGGGCAGGATAACAGATACGCAGTATTTT. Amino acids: CASSFLAGRITDTQYF.

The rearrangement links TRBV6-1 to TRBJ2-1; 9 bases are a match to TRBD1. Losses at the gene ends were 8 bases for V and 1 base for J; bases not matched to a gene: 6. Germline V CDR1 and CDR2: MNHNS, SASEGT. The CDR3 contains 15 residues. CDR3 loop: CASGVDRGSYNEQFF. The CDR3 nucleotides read TGTGCCAGCGGCGTGGACAGGGGTTCCTACAATGAGCAGTTCTTC.

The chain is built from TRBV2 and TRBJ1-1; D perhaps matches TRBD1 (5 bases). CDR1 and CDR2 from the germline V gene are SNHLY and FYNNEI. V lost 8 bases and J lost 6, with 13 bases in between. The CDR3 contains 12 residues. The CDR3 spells CASQRGPAEAFF. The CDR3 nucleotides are TGTGCCAGCCAGAGGGGACCCGCTGAAGCTTTCTTT.